This passage covers 4 T cell receptor beta chains from one sample sequenced in a study of identical twins. Each CDR3 protein is one row after TCRdb ran MiXCR on the 5' RACE reads. In the table there are under 250,000 distinct CDR3 sequences, approximately 8% of which are singletons. The same data also went into a second study, on yellow fever vaccine responses in identical twins.

Sequencing was performed on CD8+ T cells sorted from blood. The receptors come from a young woman in good health.

V gene TRBV27 combines with J gene TRBJ1-5; D possibly corresponds to TRBD1 (6 bases). The CDR3 consists of 14 residues. The V gene's germline CDR1 is MNHEY and CDR2 SMNVEV (reference sequence). Deletions cut 3 bases from V and 6 bases from J, with 12 bases between. DNA of the CDR3: TGTGCCAGCAGTTTGGGGGGGGCGGGTCAGCCCCAGCATTTT. Translated: CASSLGGAGQPQHF.

Many counts were recorded for this clonotype. The CDR3 sequence: CASSYRTGYEQFF. The CDR3 nucleotides read TGTGCCAGCAGCTACAGGACCGGATATGAGCAGTTCTTC. The chain has TRBV11-2 and TRBJ2-1, with D maybe TRBD1 (5 bases). The CDR3 is 13 residues long. The germline gives CDR1 SGHAT, CDR2 FQNNGV. V gave up 4 bases and J gave up 8 bases, with 12 bases separating them.

This clonotype came up a few times. V usage is TRBV20-1 and J usage is TRBJ2-1, with 10 bases matching TRBD2. CDR1 and CDR2 (germline): DFQATT, SNEGSKA (reference sequence). V dropped 4 bases and J dropped 8; count of bases not matched to a gene: 8. CDR3 length: 14 residues. The CDR3 here is CSATASGSWDEQFF. CDR3 DNA sequence: TGCAGTGCTACGGCTAGCGGGAGCTGGGATGAGCAGTTCTTC.

V gene TRBV6-1 combines with J gene TRBJ2-3; 7 bases align to TRBD2. The CDR3 runs to 15 residues. CDR1 and CDR2 (germline): MNHNS, SASEGT. V trimming: 5 bases; J trimming: 2 bases; junction bases outside the gene matches: 7. The DNA for the CDR3 is TGTGCCAGCAGTAGTGGCGGGAGCGCCACAGATACGCAGTATTTT. Translated: CASSSGGSATDTQYF.